The 7 T cell receptor beta chains below come from one sample, sequenced in a study of cytomegalovirus exposure and HLA in healthy donors. The PCR ran on 60 Vbeta and 13 Jbeta primers. Here immunoSEQ multiplex PCR was the method, and the copy in TCRdb shows in-frame clones only, minus some. The data hold 200,000 to 250,000 clones, with roughly 84% observed a single time. Sequencing was performed on PBMCs. The receptors were sampled from a human donor in good health.

This chain uses TRBV14 with TRBJ2-7, with 11 nucleotides matching TRBD1. The CDR3 consists of 16 residues. V was clipped by 4 bases and J by 6 bases; unmatched bases: 11. The germline V gene encodes CDR1 SGHDN and CDR2 FVKESK. CDR3 sequence: CASSRVIGGTGGEQYF. The CDR3 DNA is TGTGCCAGCAGCCGAGTTATCGGCGGGACAGGGGGCGAGCAGTACTTC.

The rearrangement joins TRBV7-8 to TRBJ2-1; D remains ambiguous. CDR1 and CDR2 from the germline V gene are SGHVS and FQNEAQ. The CDR3 covers 14 residues. The V end lost 0 bases, the J end lost 0 bases, and 3 bases lay between the germline ends. The CDR3 sequence is CASSLASSYNEQFF. CDR3 in DNA: TGTGCCAGCAGCTTAGCGAGCTCCTACAATGAGCAGTTCTTC.

Only a few counts were recorded for this clone. The chain joins TRBV7-9 to TRBJ2-6; possible D gene TRBD2, 6 bases. Trimming removed 1 base from V and 2 bases from J, with 12 bases in between. The CDR3 has 17 amino acids. The germline V gene encodes CDR1 SEHNR and CDR2 FQNEAQ (reference sequence). The CDR3 region is CASSLGGESPGANVLTF. DNA of the CDR3: TGTGCCAGCAGCTTAGGGGGGGAATCACCTGGGGCCAACGTCCTGACTTTC. The variable domain in full, completed from reference TRBV7-9 and TRBJ2-6, reads DTGVSQNPRHKITKRGQNVTFRCDPISEHNRLYWYRQTLGQGPEFLTYFQNEAQLEKSRLLSDRFSAERPKGSFSTLEIQRTEQGDSAMYLCASSLGGESPGANVLTFGAGSRLTVL.

The chain links TRBV9 to TRBJ2-2; D possibly corresponds to TRBD2 (6 bases). CDR3 size: 16 residues. Germline V gives CDR1 SGDLS, CDR2 YYNGEE. Deletions cut 2 bases from V and 1 base from J, with 12 bases between. The chain's CDR3 is CASSVRSGRNTGELFF. The CDR3 region has the DNA TGTGCCAGCAGCGTCCGGTCCGGGAGGAACACCGGGGAGCTGTTTTTT.

The V gene is TRBV18, the J gene TRBJ2-7, with D perhaps TRBD1 (5 bases). The length of the CDR3 is 14 residues. Germline CDR1 is KGHSH and CDR2 is LQKENI. The V and J ends lost 0 bases and 5 bases respectively, with 11 bases between them. The CDR3 DNA reads TGTGCCAGCTCACCACCGGTTTTAGGGGACGAGCAGTACTTC. This gives the protein CASSPPVLGDEQYF.

This clone appeared a single time. This chain uses TRBV9 with TRBJ2-7, with 7 bases matching TRBD2. Germline V gene data show CDR1 as SGDLS and CDR2 as YYNGEE. There are 15 residues in the CDR3. After removal of 0 bases from V and 4 bases from J, the junction contained 7 bases not matched to a gene. CDR3 sequence: CASSVEGGRDYEQYF. The CDR3 DNA is TGTGCCAGCAGCGTAGAGGGCGGGAGAGATTACGAGCAGTACTTC.

The V gene is TRBV5-1, the J gene TRBJ1-1; 9 bases map to TRBD1. This CDR3 region has 16 residues. V lost 0 bases, J lost 11 bases, and 14 bases stayed unmatched. The germline V gene has CDR1 SGHRS and CDR2 YFSETQ. CDR3 residues: CASSLAGGQGFTEAFF. The CDR3 DNA reads as TGCGCCAGCAGCTTGGCGGGAGGACAGGGGTTTACCGAGGCTTTCTTT.